Sequencing of this T cell receptor (beta chain) was carried out in a study of Ad26.COV2.S vaccination and SARS-CoV-2 variants. General study findings and limits: Individuals receiving vaccine had higher spike-specific TCR breadth than placebo recipients did. Estimates derived from TCR breadth and depth analyses may have underestimated total T cell responses. Post-vaccination spike-specific CD8+ and CD4+ T cell responses reportedly had substantial breadth. Placebo and vaccine recipients had non-spike TCR breadth that was similar.

Libraries were prepared by immunoSEQ multiplex PCR; TCRdb keeps only in-frame clonotypes and omits some of them. The sample yields under 95,000 clones, under 90% seen once. The germline V gene has CDR1 SNHLY and CDR2 FYNNEI. This CDR3 comprises 12 residues. The V segment lost 7 bases and the J segment 3 bases; nucleotides outside the gene matches: 3. As concerns this clone: Its antigen is not identified.

The chain uses TRBV2 and TRBJ2-7, with TRBD2 identical over 7 bases. The sequenced sample was peripheral blood, obtained after recovery from COVID-19. This clonotype was obtained from a human donor who had recovered from COVID-19. The DNA for the CDR3 is TGTGCCAGCACCGGGGAGGGCTACGAGCAGTACTTC. It yields the protein CASTGEGYEQYF.